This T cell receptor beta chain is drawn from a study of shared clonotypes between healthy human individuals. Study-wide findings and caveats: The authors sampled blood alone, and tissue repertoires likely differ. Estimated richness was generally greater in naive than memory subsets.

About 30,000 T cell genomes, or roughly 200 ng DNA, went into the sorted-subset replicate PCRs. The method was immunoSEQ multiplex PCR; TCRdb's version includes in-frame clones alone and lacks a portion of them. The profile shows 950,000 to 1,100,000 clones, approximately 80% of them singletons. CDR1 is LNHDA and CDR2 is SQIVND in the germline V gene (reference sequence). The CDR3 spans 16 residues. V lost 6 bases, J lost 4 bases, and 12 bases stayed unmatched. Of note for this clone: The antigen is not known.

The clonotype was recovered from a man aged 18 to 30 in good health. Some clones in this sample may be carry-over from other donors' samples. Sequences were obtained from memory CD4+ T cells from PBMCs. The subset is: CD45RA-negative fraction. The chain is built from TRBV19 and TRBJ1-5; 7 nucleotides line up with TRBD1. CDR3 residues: CASSRTQDRRNQPQHF. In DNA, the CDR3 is TGTGCCAGTAGCCGGACACAGGACAGGAGGAATCAGCCCCAGCATTTT.